Sequencing of this T cell receptor beta chain was carried out in a study of blood T cell repertoires in COVID-19. Germline V lookup: CDR1 MNHEY, CDR2 SVGAGI. The CDR3 runs 16 residues. The germline V and J ends were trimmed by 1 base and 8 bases, with 20 bases remaining between them. Generated by immunoSEQ multiplex PCR, the TCRdb table keeps only in-frame clones and is missing some. The sample records about 100,000 clones, 85% to 90% being singletons. The receptor's source is a human donor in a cohort sampled during active COVID-19. The specimen was peripheral blood. The gene calls are TRBV6-5 and TRBJ1-2, with D possibly TRBD1 on 5 matching bases. The CDR3, as DNA: TGTGCCAGCAGTTACTGGGAGGGGTCTCGGAAGTTGGGCTACACCTTC. This encodes CASSYWEGSRKLGYTF.